This T cell receptor (beta chain) was retrieved from a study of beta chain features in type 1 diabetes (dated by TCRdb to 2016 to 2019). With regard to the full study: Patients and healthy donors did not differ in mean age, gender distribution, total cell number or subset yield. In the study, recently diagnosed type 1 diabetes patients and matched healthy donors were compared on the TCRB repertoires of their sorted circulating CD4+ T cell subsets. Regulatory and stem cell-like memory subsets were obtained from only 8 patients and roughly 8 healthy donors, while naive and central memory subsets were obtained from all 28 donors. A total of 100 million to 110 million sorted cells were examined across all samples, and a strong correlation was observed between cell number per subset and RNA yield. Findings and caveats that apply to the study as a whole: Shorter templates might be favored by PCR, yet because patient and control samples were amplified and corrected together, any such skew would affect both groups equally. Because cDNA was sequenced instead of genomic DNA, activated cells with high expression could be over-represented, although the groups did not differ in activation or CD3 levels. The naive, central memory and regulatory TCRB repertoires appeared to resemble one another more closely among patients than among healthy donors. Only small numbers of individuals were included in the HLA sub-analyses, which left unresolved whether HLA type had any influence on TCRB rearrangement. Patients with type 1 diabetes made fewer insertions and deleted more nucleotides at VDJ recombination sites, implying thymic rearrangement abnormalities. A moderate but significant shortening of TCRB CDR3 length was observed in type 1 diabetes patients in all four CD4+ subsets.

The sample holds a few counts of this clone. There is no known antigen for this receptor. Base qualities are not at hand, and no much larger clone is one base apart. A single peripheral blood draw of approximately 110 mL on average was collected from each donor into heparinised tubes. Naive, central memory, regulatory and stem cell-like memory CD4+ T cells were sorted on a BD FACSAria II using a panel including CD45RO, CCR7, CD25, CD127, CD95 and CD27. Every sorted population had a purity above 95%. Right away, PBMCs were isolated by Lymphoprep density gradient centrifugation and were stained directly, with no culture step. So that batch effects would be minimized, each experiment stained and sorted samples in pairs, pairing one healthy donor with one patient. The CDR3 has 11 amino acids, counting the end cysteine and phenylalanine. Of the read, only the CDR3 DNA is kept; its 33 bases are in frame from base 1. V and J lose 1 base and 13 bases, and a span of 13 bases separates them. Via the germline V gene (reference sequence), CDR1 is DFQATT and CDR2 SNEGSKA.

The entire isolated RNA was reverse transcribed using the High Capacity cDNA Reverse Transcription Kit, and thus expressed TCRB transcripts were sequenced. Deep immunoSEQ sequencing was applied to naive, central memory and regulatory T cell samples, giving an average of about 3.57 million total reads per sample. Sorted cells were lysed in RLT buffer and RNA was extracted with DNase-treated RNeasy Micro or Mini kits, depending on cell number. Each cell subset was processed separately to prevent cross-contamination, with patient and healthy donor samples processed together. The immunoSEQ multiplex PCR was used to amplify TCRB sequences from cDNA, yielding 87-bp fragments that span the CDR3 region. Amplicons were sequenced on the Illumina HiSeq platform. Turning to the authors' computational methods: Synthetic template baselines were used to correct PCR bias computationally, reads within Hamming distance 2 were collapsed, and singletons that could not be merged were discarded. By aligning reads against IMGT, V, D and J genes, CDR3 length, and insertions or deletions at six rearrangement sites were assigned. Clonotype counts were normalized to sorted cell number within each subset before computing true diversity and Gini coefficients with the tcR R package. The overlap coefficient, calculated on TCRB nucleotide sequences, was used to measure repertoire sharing. Out-of-frame TCRB sequences from naive cells were analyzed to stand in for the pre-selection repertoire. This is the immuneACCESS table as TCRdb keeps it, with only in-frame sequences that have V and J called. A part of the clones is gone; compared with another copy, unresolved V genes explain less than half, and the rest is unexplained. That table gives V, J and clone size, and the DNA gave D and trimming. For this sample there are some 360,000 clones; around 20% appear just once. The top ten constitute about 0.045% of the sample.

Recombination linked TRBV20-1 to TRBJ1-2; perhaps TRBD1 is the D gene, with 5 bases matching. What was sequenced was naive CD4+ T cells from blood. According to the study, the label for this sample's cell subset or site signals: true naive CD4+ T cells. The origin of this receptor is a woman between 18 and 29 years old in good health. The nucleotide sequence reads as follows: TGCAGTGCTAGAGGAGGAGGGGCGCCCACCTTC. It encodes CSARGGGAPTF.